The TCR beta chain described here comes from a study of cytomegalovirus exposure and HLA in healthy donors. The V gene lost 0 bases and the J gene lost 4 bases, with 14 bases spanning the gap. CDR3 length equals 16 residues. The germline V gene has CDR1 MNHNS and CDR2 SASEGT. Study outcomes and limitations: Researchers counted roughly 150 TCR beta chains as cytomegalovirus-associated.

With regard to this clone: The antigen is undetermined.

PCR primers comprised 60 Vbeta and 13 Jbeta primers. TCRdb keeps only in-frame clones here, not all; method: immunoSEQ multiplex PCR. Here the sample spans 150,000 or so clones, about 80% being singletons. This clonotype was sampled from a woman aged 45-59 years in good health and CMV-seropositive. The chain carries TRBV6-1 and TRBJ2-3, with D uncertain. The source material was PBMCs. Here the CDR3 reads CASSEARVARSDTQYF. In DNA form, the CDR3 reads TGTGCCAGCAGTGAAGCGCGAGTAGCCCGTTCAGATACGCAGTATTTT.